This entry is about one TCR beta chain. Antigen specificity is unknown. The data stem from a study of cytomegalovirus exposure and HLA in healthy donors. Study in general: The roughly 120 validation repertoires, a later analysis reported, used the same platform as the approximately 700 first-cohort repertoires. Study-wide results and limits: Cytomegalovirus-associated status was assigned to about 180 TCR beta chains. Published work reported that the classifier diagnosed cytomegalovirus status with high specificity and sensitivity. In a later analysis, first-cohort TCR clusters were found to tend to co-occur in the approximately 120 validation repertoires.

This CDR3 region has 14 residues. Germline CDR1 and CDR2: SEHNR and FQNEAQ (reference sequence). The ends lost 8 bases at V and 5 bases at J; junction bases unmatched: 9. Assay used: immunoSEQ multiplex PCR; TCRdb lists only in-frame clones, some missing. The sample lists approximately 210,000 clones, 80% to 90% occurring once. The chain carries TRBV7-9 and TRBJ2-5, with 9 positions matching TRBD2. The sample comprised PBMCs. The clonotype was recovered from a woman younger than 30 in good health and CMV-seronegative. CDR3 nucleotide sequence: TGTGCCAGCGGGGATAGCGGGAGAGGGGAGACCCAGTACTTC. This gives the protein CASGDSGRGETQYF.